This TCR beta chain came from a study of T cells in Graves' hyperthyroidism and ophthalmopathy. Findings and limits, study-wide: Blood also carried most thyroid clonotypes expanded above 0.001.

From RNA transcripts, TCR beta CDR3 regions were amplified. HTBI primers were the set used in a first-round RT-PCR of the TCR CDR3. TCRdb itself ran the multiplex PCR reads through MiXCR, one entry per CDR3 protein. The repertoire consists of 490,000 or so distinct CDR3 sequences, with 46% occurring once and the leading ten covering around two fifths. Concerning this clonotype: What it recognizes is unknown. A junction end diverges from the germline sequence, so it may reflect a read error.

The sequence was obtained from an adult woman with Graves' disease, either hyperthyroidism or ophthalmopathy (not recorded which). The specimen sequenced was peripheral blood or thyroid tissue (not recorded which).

Here the CDR3 reads CASSGDRANTGELSW. The CDR3 region has the DNA TGTGCCAGCAGTGGAGATAGAGCCAACACCGGGGAGCTGTCTTGG. The J gene is TRBJ2-2, the V gene TRBV2, with D possibly TRBD2 on 5 matching bases. This CDR3 is built from 15 residues. Germline lookup yields CDR1 SNHLY and CDR2 FYNNEI.